The TCR beta chain under discussion was sequenced for a study of response to subunit inactivated influenza vaccine. Study-level results: It was the authors' suggestion that each seasonal influenza vaccination recruits few new T cells.

The V end lost 0 bases, the J end lost 5 bases, and 16 bases lay between the germline ends. Germline V lookup: CDR1 DFQATT, CDR2 SNEGSKA (reference sequence). The CDR3 runs 15 residues. TCRdb reprocessed the RT-PCR reads via MiXCR and lists one record per CDR3 protein. The data show about 580,000 distinct CDR3 sequences, with about 14% seen just once and 11% held by the top ten. In regard to this clonotype: What it binds is not known.

V is TRBV20-1 and J is TRBJ2-5; weak D call: TRBD2 (6 bases). This sample comprised PBMCs from blood, obtained 12 days after vaccination. This receptor was taken from a man aged 50 to 59 who received an inactivated influenza vaccine. CDR3 nucleotide sequence: TGCAGTGCTAGAGATTCCTCCGGGAGCGGGGAGACCCAGTACTTC. It encodes CSARDSSGSGETQYF.